These 13 T cell receptor beta chains were sequenced from one sample in a study of low-dose radiotherapy and immunotherapy resistance in tumors. First-strand cDNA used TRAV- and TRBV-specific primers, covering alpha and beta chains. With a V-primer adapter and a constant-region primer, TCRs were amplified for 20 PCR cycles. TCRdb processed the reads anew with MiXCR; each CDR3 protein has one entry. The table shows about 100,000 distinct CDR3 sequences, with around 20% occurring only once. Time point reported: after trial treatment. Treatment given: LDRT plus nivolumab, ipilimumab, low-dose cyclophosphamide and aspirin (RACIN trial). Sample: PBMCs, taken after low-dose radiotherapy plus immunotherapy. These receptors were obtained from a male donor with prostate cancer.

This clonotype was found many times. V usage is TRBV11-2 and J usage is TRBJ2-2; 7 nucleotides agree with TRBD2. The germline V gene encodes CDR1 SGHAT and CDR2 FQNNGV. Trimming at V came to 6 bases and at J to 6 bases, leaving 10 bases not matched to a gene. The CDR3 length is 15 residues. CDR3 in DNA: TGTGCCAGCAGTCCCGGACTAGGCGTGGCCGGGGAGCTGTTTTTT. The encoded protein is CASSPGLGVAGELFF.

V is TRBV28 and J is TRBJ2-7, with D maybe TRBD2 (6 bases). The V end was cut by 11 bases, the J end by 0 bases, with 11 bases between. Germline V gene lookup returns CDR1 MDHEN and CDR2 SYDVKM. This CDR3 has 12 amino acids. CDR3 nucleotides: TGTGCCGCCTCGGACTACTCCTACGAGCAGTACTTC. Its translation: CAASDYSYEQYF. Full variable domain (remainder filled in from reference TRBV28 and TRBJ2-7): DVKVTQSSRYLVKRTGEKVFLECVQDMDHENMFWYRQDPGLGLRLIYFSYDVKMKEKGDIPEGYSVSREKKERFSLILESASTNQTSMYLCAASDYSYEQYFGPGTRLTVT.

This clonotype was recorded many times. J is TRBJ2-7 and V is TRBV2; D might be TRBD1 (7 bases). The CDR3 spans 12 residues. CDR1 and CDR2 from the germline V gene are SNHLY and FYNNEI. Trimming removed 11 bases from V and 3 bases from J, with 14 bases in between. CDR3 region: CAGGTADYEQYF. The CDR3 nucleotides read TGTGCCGGCGGGACAGCGGACTACGAGCAGTACTTC. Together with reference TRBV2 and TRBJ2-7, the CDR3 gives the full variable domain: EPEVTQTPSHQVTQMGQEVILRCVPISNHLYFYWYRQILGQKVEFLVSFYNNEISEKSEIFDDQFSVERPDGSNFTLKIRSTKLEDSAMYFCAGGTADYEQYFGPGTRLTVT.

This clonotype was seen at least ten times. The chain combines TRBV5-1 with TRBJ1-2; maybe TRBD1 (6 bases). This CDR3 comprises 15 residues. Trimming cost V 4 bases and J 3 bases, with 16 bases left between them. CDR1 and CDR2 (germline): SGHRS, YFSETQ. The CDR3 protein is CASSPSYGGDYGYTF. CDR3 bases: TGCGCCAGCAGCCCCTCCTACGGGGGCGACTATGGCTACACCTTC. The whole variable domain, remainder taken from reference TRBV5-1 and TRBJ1-2, is KAGVTQTPRYLIKTRGQQVTLSCSPISGHRSVSWYQQTPGQGLQFLFEYFSETQRNKGNFPGRFSGRQFSNSRSEMNVSTLELGDSALYLCASSPSYGGDYGYTFGSGTRLTVV.

This clonotype occurred many times. In nucleotides, the CDR3 is TGTGCCACCAGACTAGCGGGGGACTACGAGCAGTACTTC. This sequence encodes CATRLAGDYEQYF. V is TRBV13 and J is TRBJ2-7; 12 bases are shared with TRBD2. V lost 10 bases and J lost 3; bases outside the gene matches: 4. Per germline, CDR1 PRHDT and CDR2 FYEKMQ (reference sequence). CDR3 length: 13 amino acids.

Comment on this clonotype: The DNA is left out, because the CDR3 cannot be placed on it with certainty; the CDR3 is given as TCRdb lists it. This chain links TRBV12-3 or TRBV12-4 with TRBJ2-2; TRBD1 was called by the table and not checked on the DNA. The CDR3 contains 18 residues when both ends are counted. The CDR3 sequence is CASTGTLKHVGELFFFFF.

The sample holds many counts of this clonotype. The V gene is TRBV20-1, the J gene TRBJ2-5, with TRBD2 identical over 8 bases. V lost 2 bases and J lost 4; bases outside the gene matches: 6. Germline lookup yields CDR1 DFQATT and CDR2 SNEGSKA (reference sequence). The CDR3 loop spans 14 amino acids. The CDR3, as DNA: TGCAGTGCTAGACTAGCGGGCGATACAGAGACCCAGTACTTC. Translated, it gives CSARLAGDTETQYF.

Only one count was recorded for this clonotype. This chain links TRBV2 with TRBJ2-5; TRBD2 matches 7 bases. In germline, CDR1 is SNHLY, CDR2 FYNNEI. The CDR3 spans 15 residues. Trimming took 7 bases from V and 4 from J; bases not matched to a gene: 12. The chain's CDR3 is CASNTPEGGGETQYF. The CDR3 DNA reads TGTGCCAGCAACACCCCGGAGGGCGGGGGAGAGACCCAGTACTTC.

A remark on this clonotype: This probably arose from a read error, given a far larger clone one base away. The chain uses TRBV5-3 and TRBJ2-4; TRBD1 or TRBD2 may be the D gene (6 bases each). TRBV5-3 carries the ORF label, with uncertain function. CDR3 size: 13 residues. The V gene lost 8 bases and the J gene lost 6 bases, with 15 bases spanning the gap. CDR3 DNA: TGTGCCAGCTCACCGACGGGGGCAAACATTCAGTACTTC. It yields the protein CASSPTGANIQYF.

The genes are TRBV6-6 and TRBJ2-5; D is undetermined. The germline gives CDR1 MNHNY, CDR2 SVGAGI (reference sequence). Trimming stripped 5 bases from V and 2 bases from J, with 21 bases between. This CDR3 has 17 amino acids. CDR3 coding DNA: TGTGCCAGCAGTGACCCACCCGGCGGCTATCGGCAAGAGACCCAGTACTTC. Its translation: CASSDPPGGYRQETQYF.

Turning to this clonotype: A far larger clone is one nucleotide away, so this likely arose from a read error. V usage is TRBV5-3 and J usage is TRBJ2-1; 7 bases line up with TRBD2. TRBV5-3 is known as an ORF, though its function is uncertain. J gave up 6 bases and V 10 bases, and 19 bases lay outside the gene matches. The CDR3 consists of 16 residues. As DNA, the CDR3 is TGTGCCTGCAGCTTGGATCAGCGGGGTCCCCCCAATGAGCAGTTCTTC. Translated, it gives CACSLDQRGPPNEQFF.

This clonotype was seen ten or more times. The chain recombines TRBV7-9 with TRBJ1-2, with 8 bases aligning to TRBD1. Germline lookup yields CDR1 SEHNR and CDR2 FQNEAQ (reference sequence). The J segment lost 8 bases and the V segment lost 3 bases, leaving 8 bases of the junction unmatched. The CDR3 extends over 14 amino acids. The CDR3 DNA is TGTGCCAGCAGCTTCCCGGACAGGGCAGAAGGCTACACCTTC. This encodes CASSFPDRAEGYTF.

Many counts were recorded for this clonotype. CDR3 bases: TGTGCCAGCACCGCTCGGGGCGGGGGGGCGGTTGAGCAGTTCTTC. This translates into CASTARGGGAVEQFF. The V gene is TRBV6-1, the J gene TRBJ2-1; TRBD2 matches at 9 bases. Germline V lookup: CDR1 MNHNS, CDR2 SASEGT. The CDR3 runs to 15 residues. V shed 7 bases, J shed 9 bases, and the junction held 13 bases outside the gene matches.